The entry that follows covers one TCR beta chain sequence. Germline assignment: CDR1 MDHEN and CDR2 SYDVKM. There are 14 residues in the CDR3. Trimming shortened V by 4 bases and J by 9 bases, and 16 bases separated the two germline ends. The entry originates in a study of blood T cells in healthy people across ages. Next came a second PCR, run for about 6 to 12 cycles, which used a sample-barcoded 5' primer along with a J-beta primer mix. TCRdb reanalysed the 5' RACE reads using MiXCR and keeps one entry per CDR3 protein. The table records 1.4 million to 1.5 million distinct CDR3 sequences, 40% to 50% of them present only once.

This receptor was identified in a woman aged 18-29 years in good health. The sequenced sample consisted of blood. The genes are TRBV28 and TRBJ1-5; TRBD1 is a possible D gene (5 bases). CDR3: CASSWGDGRWPQHF. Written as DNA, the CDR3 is TGTGCCAGCAGTTGGGGGGACGGACGTTGGCCCCAGCATTTT.